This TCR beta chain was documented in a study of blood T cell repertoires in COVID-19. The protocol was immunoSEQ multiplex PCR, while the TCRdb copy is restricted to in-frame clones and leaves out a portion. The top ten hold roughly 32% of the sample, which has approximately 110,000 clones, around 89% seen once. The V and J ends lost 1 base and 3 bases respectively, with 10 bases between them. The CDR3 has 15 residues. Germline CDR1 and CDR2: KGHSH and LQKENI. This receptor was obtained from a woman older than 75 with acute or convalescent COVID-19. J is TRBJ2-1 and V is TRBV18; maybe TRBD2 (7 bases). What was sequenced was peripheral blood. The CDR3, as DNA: TGTGCCAGCTCACCACAGGGGGGGTACTACAATGAGCAGTTCTTC. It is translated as CASSPQGGYYNEQFF.